The sequence of this T cell receptor (beta chain) was determined in a study of CD8+ T cells in alopecia areata. Study information: Twice a day, 5 to 10 mg of oral tofacitinib was administered to treated patients.

Treatment specified: oral pan-JAK inhibitor, 5-10 mg twice daily. RNA was isolated and reverse transcribed to cDNA, the sequencing template. TCRdb keeps only in-frame clones here, not all; method: immunoSEQ multiplex PCR. The repertoire holds 150,000 to 200,000 clones, about 51% seen once, with around 10% in the top ten. Germline V gene sequence: CDR1 KGHSH, CDR2 LQKENI. The CDR3 consists of 11 residues. This clone was detected many times. Germline and junction disagree at one end, which may indicate a read error. Sequenced here: CD8+ T cells sorted from blood, sampled around week 53, from a patient treated with tofacitinib. The TCR was taken from a human donor with alopecia areata. This sequence joins TRBV18 and TRBJ1-1; D is perhaps TRBD1 (5 bases). DNA of the CDR3: TGTGCCAGCTCACCGTTAGGACAAGCAGTCTTT. Translated, it gives CASSPLGQAVF.